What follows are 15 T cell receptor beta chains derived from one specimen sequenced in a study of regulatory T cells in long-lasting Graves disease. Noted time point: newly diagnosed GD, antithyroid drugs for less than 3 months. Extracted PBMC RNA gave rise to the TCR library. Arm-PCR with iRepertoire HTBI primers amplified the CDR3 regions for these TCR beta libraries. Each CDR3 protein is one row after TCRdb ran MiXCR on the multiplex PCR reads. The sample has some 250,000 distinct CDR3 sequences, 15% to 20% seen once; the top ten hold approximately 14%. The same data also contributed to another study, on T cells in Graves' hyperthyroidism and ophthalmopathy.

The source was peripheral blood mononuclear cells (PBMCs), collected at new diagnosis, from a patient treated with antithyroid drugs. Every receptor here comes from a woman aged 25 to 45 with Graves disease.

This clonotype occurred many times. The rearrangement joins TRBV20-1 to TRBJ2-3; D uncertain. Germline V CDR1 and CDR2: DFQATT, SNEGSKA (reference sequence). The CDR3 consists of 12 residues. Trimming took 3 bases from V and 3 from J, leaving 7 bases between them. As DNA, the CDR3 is TGCAGTGCTAGGCGGCAGACAGATACGCAGTATTTT. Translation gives CSARRQTDTQYF.

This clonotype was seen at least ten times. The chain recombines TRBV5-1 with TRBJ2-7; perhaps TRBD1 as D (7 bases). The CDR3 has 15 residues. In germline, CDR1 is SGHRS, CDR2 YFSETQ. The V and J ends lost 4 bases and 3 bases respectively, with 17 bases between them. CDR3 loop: CASSETGEDIYEQYF. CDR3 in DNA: TGCGCCAGCAGCGAAACAGGGGAGGATATCTACGAGCAGTACTTC.

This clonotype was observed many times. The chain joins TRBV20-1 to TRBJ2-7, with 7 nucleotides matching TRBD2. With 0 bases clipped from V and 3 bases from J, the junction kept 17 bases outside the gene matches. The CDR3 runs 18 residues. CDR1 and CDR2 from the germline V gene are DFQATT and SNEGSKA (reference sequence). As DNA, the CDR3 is TGCAGTGCTAGAGATCAATCAGCGGGGAGCGGGGCCTACTACGAGCAGTACTTC. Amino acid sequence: CSARDQSAGSGAYYEQYF.

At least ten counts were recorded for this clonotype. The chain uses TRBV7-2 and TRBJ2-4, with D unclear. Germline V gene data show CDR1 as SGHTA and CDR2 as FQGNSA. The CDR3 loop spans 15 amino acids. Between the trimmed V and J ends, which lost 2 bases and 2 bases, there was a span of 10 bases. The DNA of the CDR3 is TGTGCCAGCAGCTTAAATCGATTACCCAAAAACATTCAGTACTTC. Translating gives CASSLNRLPKNIQYF.

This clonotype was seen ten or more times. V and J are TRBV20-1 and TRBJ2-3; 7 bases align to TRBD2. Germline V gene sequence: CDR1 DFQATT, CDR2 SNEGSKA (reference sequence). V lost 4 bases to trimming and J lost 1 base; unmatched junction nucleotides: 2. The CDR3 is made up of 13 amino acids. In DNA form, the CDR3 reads TGCAGTGCTAAGGCGGGGGGCACAGATACGCAGTATTTT. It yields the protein CSAKAGGTDTQYF.

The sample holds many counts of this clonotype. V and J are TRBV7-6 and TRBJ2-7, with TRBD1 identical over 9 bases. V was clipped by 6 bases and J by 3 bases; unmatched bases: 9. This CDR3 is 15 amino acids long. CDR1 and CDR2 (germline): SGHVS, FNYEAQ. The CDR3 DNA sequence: TGTGCCAGCAGTTTTGGACAGGGGTCCCTCTACGAGCAGTACTTC. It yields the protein CASSFGQGSLYEQYF.

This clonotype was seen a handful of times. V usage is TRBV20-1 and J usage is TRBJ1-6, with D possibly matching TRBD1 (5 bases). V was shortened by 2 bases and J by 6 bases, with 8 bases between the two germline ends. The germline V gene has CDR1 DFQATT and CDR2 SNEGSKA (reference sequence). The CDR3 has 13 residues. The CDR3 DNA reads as TGCAGTGCTAGAAGTGGGGGTAATTCACCCCTCCACTTT. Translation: CSARSGGNSPLHF.

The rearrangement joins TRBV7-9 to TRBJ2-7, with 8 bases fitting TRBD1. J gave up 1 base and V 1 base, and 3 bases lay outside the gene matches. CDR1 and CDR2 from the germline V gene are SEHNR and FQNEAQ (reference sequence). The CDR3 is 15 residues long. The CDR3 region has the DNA TGTGCCAGCAGCTTAGGGACAGGGAGATCCTACGAGCAGTACTTC. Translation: CASSLGTGRSYEQYF.

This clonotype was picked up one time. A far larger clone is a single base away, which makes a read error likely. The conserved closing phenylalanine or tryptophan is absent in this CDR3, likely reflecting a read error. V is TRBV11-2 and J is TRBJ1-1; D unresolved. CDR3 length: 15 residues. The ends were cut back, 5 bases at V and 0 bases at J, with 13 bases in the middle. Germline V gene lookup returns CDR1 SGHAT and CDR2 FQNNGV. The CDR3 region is CASSPLRELNTEAFL. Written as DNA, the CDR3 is TGTGCCAGCAGCCCCCTCCGGGAATTGAACACTGAAGCTTTCTTA.

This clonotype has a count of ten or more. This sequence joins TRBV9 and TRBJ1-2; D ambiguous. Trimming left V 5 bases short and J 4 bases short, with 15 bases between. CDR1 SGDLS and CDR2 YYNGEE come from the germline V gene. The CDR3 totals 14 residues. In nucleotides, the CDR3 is TGTGCCAGCAGTCTTTCACAGATTAGCTATGGCTACACCTTC. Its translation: CASSLSQISYGYTF.

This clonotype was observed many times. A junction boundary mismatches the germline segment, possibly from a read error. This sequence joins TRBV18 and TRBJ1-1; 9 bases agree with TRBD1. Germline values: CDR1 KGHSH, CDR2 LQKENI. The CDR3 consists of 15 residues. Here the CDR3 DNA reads TGCGCCAGCAGCCAGGACAGGGGACCGAACACTGAAGCTTTCTTT. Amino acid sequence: CASSQDRGPNTEAFF.

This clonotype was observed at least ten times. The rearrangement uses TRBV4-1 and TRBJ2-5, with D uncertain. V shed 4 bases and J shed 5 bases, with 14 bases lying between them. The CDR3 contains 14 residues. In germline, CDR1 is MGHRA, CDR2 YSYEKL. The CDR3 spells CASSLSVGLETQYF. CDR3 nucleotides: TGCGCCAGCAGCCTATCGGTAGGGTTGGAGACCCAGTACTTC.

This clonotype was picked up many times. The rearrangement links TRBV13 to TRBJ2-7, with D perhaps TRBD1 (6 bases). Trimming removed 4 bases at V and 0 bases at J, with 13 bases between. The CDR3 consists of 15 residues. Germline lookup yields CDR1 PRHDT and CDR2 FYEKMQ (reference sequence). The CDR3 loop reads CASSSRGSPSYEQYF. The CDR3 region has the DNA TGTGCCAGCAGCTCCAGGGGCTCCCCCTCCTACGAGCAGTACTTC.

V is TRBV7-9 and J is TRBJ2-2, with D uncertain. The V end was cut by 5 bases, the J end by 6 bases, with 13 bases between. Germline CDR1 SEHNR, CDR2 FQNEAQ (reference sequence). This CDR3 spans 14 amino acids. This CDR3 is CASSGEKSPGELFF. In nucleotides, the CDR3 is TGTGCCAGCAGCGGCGAGAAGTCGCCCGGGGAGCTGTTTTTT.

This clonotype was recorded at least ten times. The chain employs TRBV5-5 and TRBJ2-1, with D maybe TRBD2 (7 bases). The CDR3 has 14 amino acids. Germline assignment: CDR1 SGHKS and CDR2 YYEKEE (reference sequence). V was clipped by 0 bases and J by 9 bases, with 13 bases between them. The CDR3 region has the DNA TGTGCCAGCAGCTTGGTCGGGGGGCGGGGTGAGCAGTTCTTC. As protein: CASSLVGGRGEQFF.